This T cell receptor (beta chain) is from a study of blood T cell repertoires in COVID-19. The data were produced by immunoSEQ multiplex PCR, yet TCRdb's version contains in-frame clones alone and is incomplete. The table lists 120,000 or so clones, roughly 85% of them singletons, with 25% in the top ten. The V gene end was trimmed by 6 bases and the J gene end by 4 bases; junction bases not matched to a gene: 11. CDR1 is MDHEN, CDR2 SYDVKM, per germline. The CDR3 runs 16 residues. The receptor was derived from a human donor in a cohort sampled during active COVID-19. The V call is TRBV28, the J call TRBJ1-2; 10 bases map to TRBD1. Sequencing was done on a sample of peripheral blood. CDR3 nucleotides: TGTGCCAGCAGCCCCTACCGCCGGGACAGGGGCTATGGCTACACCTTC. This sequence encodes CASSPYRRDRGYGYTF.